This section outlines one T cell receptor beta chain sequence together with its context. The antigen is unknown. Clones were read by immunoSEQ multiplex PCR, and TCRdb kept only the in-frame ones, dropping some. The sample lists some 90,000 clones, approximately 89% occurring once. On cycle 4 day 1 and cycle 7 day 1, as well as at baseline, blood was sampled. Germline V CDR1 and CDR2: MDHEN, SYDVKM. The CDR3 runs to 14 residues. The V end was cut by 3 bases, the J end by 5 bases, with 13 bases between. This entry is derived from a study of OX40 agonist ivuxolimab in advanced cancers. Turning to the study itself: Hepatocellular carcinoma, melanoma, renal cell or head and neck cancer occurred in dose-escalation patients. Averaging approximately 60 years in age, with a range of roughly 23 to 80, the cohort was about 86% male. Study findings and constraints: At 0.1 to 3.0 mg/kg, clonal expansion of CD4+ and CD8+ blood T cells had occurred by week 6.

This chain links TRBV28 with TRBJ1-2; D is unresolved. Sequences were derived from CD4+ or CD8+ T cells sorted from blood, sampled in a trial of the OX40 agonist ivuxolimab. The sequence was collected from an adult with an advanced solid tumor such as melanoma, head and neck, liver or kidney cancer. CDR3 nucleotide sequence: TGTGCCAGCAGTTTGGAGGAGCGAGGGTATGGCTACACCTTC. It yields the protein CASSLEERGYGYTF.